This TCR beta chain came from a study of identifying expanded T cells in peripheral blood. Overall study findings and caveats: Technical replicates showed approximately 1.2 changed clones; roughly two weeks roughly 16; four weeks 19. Variance in clone template counts between roughly two-week samples significantly increased with total template count across all healthy donors.

The protocol was immunoSEQ multiplex PCR, while the TCRdb copy is restricted to in-frame clones and leaves out a portion. The repertoire consists of about 50,000 clones, with around 81% occurring once and the leading ten covering around a sixth. The germline V gene has CDR1 MNHEY and CDR2 SVGAGI. The CDR3 is 15 residues long. V was trimmed by 0 bases and J by 4 bases, leaving 12 bases between them. As regards this clone: What it recognizes is unknown.

Collection occurred without any documented infections or immune events in donors. The chain has TRBV6-5 and TRBJ1-2, with TRBD1 as a possible D gene (5 bases). This clonotype was sampled from a person aged 18-69 years in good health. Specimen: blood. The CDR3 loop is CASSYSTSGGYGYTF. The CDR3 bases are TGTGCCAGCAGTTACTCGACATCCGGGGGCTATGGCTACACCTTC.